This T cell receptor (beta chain) was retrieved from a study of PD-L1 blockade in urothelial cancer. About the study: About 90% of the 29 patients were men who had bladder-origin urothelial cancer. Before enrollment, 0 to 3 chemotherapy regimens had been given to patients. Broader study findings: Tumor-associated clones in blood expanded more at 3 weeks in durable-benefit patients.

With regard to this clone: The antigen remains undetermined.

The method was immunoSEQ multiplex PCR; TCRdb's version includes in-frame clones alone and lacks a portion of them. The table records tens of thousands of clones, roughly 80% of them present only once. Time point given: pretreatment peripheral blood. The material sequenced was PBMCs, taken around atezolizumab (anti-PD-L1) treatment. This sequence was found in a man between 40 and 49 years old with urothelial cancer.

The CDR3 DNA is TGTGCCAGCAGCTTGCGGGCCTACGAGCAGTACTTC. It encodes CASSLRAYEQYF. The chain recombines TRBV7-9 with TRBJ2-7, with D perhaps matching TRBD2 (5 bases). Germline CDR1 and CDR2: SEHNR and FQNEAQ (reference sequence). Between the trimmed V and J ends, which lost 3 bases and 2 bases, there was a span of 5 bases. The length of the CDR3 is 12 residues.